The 10 T cell receptor beta chains reported below all come from one sample, sequenced in a study of Ad26.COV2.S vaccination and SARS-CoV-2 variants. Treatment given: 19 received Ad26.COV2.S at low or high dose, single or two shots; roughly five received placebo; per-sample allocation not given. Specimens were obtained on day 63 following the first vaccine or placebo injection. Clones were read by immunoSEQ multiplex PCR, and TCRdb kept only the in-frame ones, dropping some. The sample lists a few hundred thousand clones, 80% to 90% occurring once. Sequencing was performed on peripheral blood, taken in a trial of Ad26.COV2.S vaccine versus placebo. The receptors come from a person aged 18-65 years who received the Ad26.COV2.S COVID-19 vaccine or a placebo.

The CDR3 nucleotides are TGTGCCAGCGGTCGGTCGAATGAGCAGTTCTTC. Protein product: CASGRSNEQFF. The V gene is TRBV6-5, the J gene TRBJ2-1; no definite D call. Germline V lookup: CDR1 MNHEY, CDR2 SVGAGI. This CDR3 comprises 11 residues. V gave up 8 bases and J gave up 7 bases, with 9 bases separating them.

This clone was recorded once. Other DNA sequences in this sample translate to the same CDR3. The CDR3 sequence is CASSRGTGNQPQHF. In nucleotides, the CDR3 is TGTGCCAGCAGCCGAGGGACCGGAAATCAGCCCCAGCATTTT. The rearrangement joins TRBV3-1 (or the pseudogene TRBV3-2) to TRBJ1-5, with D perhaps TRBD1 (5 bases). The CDR3 contains 14 residues. Trimming took 4 bases from V and 4 from J, leaving 11 bases between them. Germline V CDR1 and CDR2: LGHDT, YNNKEL (reference sequence).

The chain employs TRBV7-9 and TRBJ2-7; no firm D call. V lost 4 bases to trimming and J lost 2 bases, with 9 bases between them. CDR3 length: 13 residues. CDR1 and CDR2 (germline): SEHNR, FQNEAQ (reference sequence). The CDR3 sequence is CASSSLVPYEQYF. As DNA, the CDR3 is TGTGCCAGCAGCTCGCTAGTGCCCTACGAGCAGTACTTC.

The J gene is TRBJ1-1, the V gene TRBV30, with a weak D call TRBD1 (5 bases). The ends were cut back, 0 bases at V and 4 bases at J, with 15 bases in the middle. Germline V gene lookup returns CDR1 GTSNPN and CDR2 SVGIG (reference sequence). The CDR3 spans 15 residues. The CDR3 protein is CAWSVRVGVSTEAFF. Written as DNA, the CDR3 is TGTGCCTGGAGTGTACGGGTGGGGGTGAGCACTGAAGCTTTCTTT.

The rearrangement links TRBV5-1 to TRBJ1-2; maybe TRBD1 (6 bases). This CDR3 is 12 amino acids long. Trimming took off 4 bases at V and 8 bases at J, with 12 bases between the two ends. Germline V gene sequence: CDR1 SGHRS, CDR2 YFSETQ. CDR3 nucleotide sequence: TGCGCCAGCAGCCAGGGCCAGGGGGGCTACACCTTC. Protein sequence: CASSQGQGGYTF.

The chain links TRBV2 to TRBJ1-2; TRBD1 is a possible D gene (6 bases). Trimming removed 7 bases from V and 8 bases from J, with 17 bases in between. Germline V gives CDR1 SNHLY, CDR2 FYNNEI. This CDR3 is built from 13 residues. CDR3 in amino acids: CASMEGGSGGYTF. In DNA form, the CDR3 reads TGTGCCAGCATGGAAGGGGGGTCGGGCGGCTACACCTTC.

The count of this clone is one. The J gene is TRBJ2-3, the V gene TRBV5-1; D may match TRBD1 or TRBD2 (5 bases each). Germline V CDR1 and CDR2: SGHRS, YFSETQ. V shed 6 bases and J shed 0 bases, with 11 bases lying between them. The CDR3 consists of 14 residues. DNA of the CDR3: TGCGCCAGCAACCGGGACCGAAGCACAGATACGCAGTATTTT. It is translated as CASNRDRSTDTQYF.

This chain joins TRBV13 and TRBJ2-2; D tentatively reads TRBD1 or TRBD2 (6 bases each). Trimming took 2 bases from V and 7 from J, leaving 11 bases between them. The germline V gene encodes CDR1 PRHDT and CDR2 FYEKMQ (reference sequence). The CDR3 length is 14 residues. The CDR3 region is CASSLSRGLGELFF. CDR3 nucleotide sequence: TGTGCCAGCAGCTTATCCCGGGGGCTCGGGGAGCTGTTTTTT.

J is TRBJ2-3 and V is TRBV6-2 or TRBV6-3, with 13 bases identical to TRBD2. There are 17 residues in the CDR3. V shed 4 bases and J 2 bases; nucleotides not matched to a gene: 6. In germline, CDR1 is MNHEY, CDR2 SVGEGT. CDR3 region: CASSSTSGGAFTDTQYF. For the CDR3, the DNA is TGTGCCAGCAGTTCCACTAGCGGGGGGGCCTTCACAGATACGCAGTATTTT.

The V gene is TRBV29-1, the J gene TRBJ2-1; 7 bases match TRBD2. This CDR3 has 15 amino acids. Germline loops: CDR1 SQVTM, CDR2 ANQGSEA. Trimming at V came to 4 bases and at J to 10 bases, leaving 16 bases not matched to a gene. The CDR3 is CSVVLVGLLSWEQFF. The CDR3 region has the DNA TGCAGCGTTGTATTAGTGGGACTACTTTCTTGGGAGCAGTTCTTC.